This T cell receptor beta chain originates from a study of cytotoxic CD8 clonotypes in ibrutinib-treated CLL. Trimming pared 5 bases from V and 0 bases from J, leaving 13 bases between. The V gene's germline CDR1 is SGHVS and CDR2 FQNEAQ. This CDR3 spans 15 amino acids. Study outcomes and limitations: Public clonotypes, an uncommon group, contracted or remained stable on treatment. Baseline-level clonality went beyond age-matched healthy donors and moved in step with circulating CD8+ T-cell counts.

Profiled with immunoSEQ multiplex PCR; TCRdb holds only in-frame clones, not every one. The sample shows 160,000 or so clones, around nine tenths of them seen only once. This clone was counted only a few times. The antigen is undetermined. Material: PBMCs, obtained at disease progression, from a patient treated with ibrutinib. The clonotype originates from a human donor with chronic lymphocytic leukemia. The V call is TRBV7-8, the J call TRBJ1-2; D call uncertain. As DNA, the CDR3 is TGTGCCAGCAGCCCAACAGAGACTCCTAACTATGGCTACACCTTC. Amino acids: CASSPTETPNYGYTF.